The 13 T cell receptor beta chains below come from one sample, sequenced in a study of blood T cell repertoires in COVID-19. Assay used: immunoSEQ multiplex PCR; TCRdb lists only in-frame clones, some missing. Here the sample spans some 300,000 clones, around 90% being singletons. The sample was peripheral blood. The source is a man aged 18-30 years with active or convalescent COVID-19.

V and J are TRBV5-1 and TRBJ1-2, with 12 bases fitting TRBD1. The CDR3 runs to 15 residues. The germline V gene has CDR1 SGHRS and CDR2 YFSETQ. Trimming cost V 4 bases and J 4 bases; bases outside gene matches: 5. DNA for the CDR3: TGCGCCAGCAGCCCCGGGACAGGGGGCCTCTATGGCTACACCTTC. Its protein product is CASSPGTGGLYGYTF. Full variable domain (missing parts from reference TRBV5-1 and TRBJ1-2): KAGVTQTPRYLIKTRGQQVTLSCSPISGHRSVSWYQQTPGQGLQFLFEYFSETQRNKGNFPGRFSGRQFSNSRSEMNVSTLELGDSALYLCASSPGTGGLYGYTFGSGTRLTVV.

The chain joins TRBV9 to TRBJ1-1; D is uncertain. V shed 3 bases and J shed 1 base, with 7 bases lying between them. Germline V gives CDR1 SGDLS, CDR2 YYNGEE. The CDR3 is 13 residues long. CDR3 nucleotides: TGTGCCAGCAGCGCCGAGGGGAACACTGAAGCTTTCTTT. This encodes CASSAEGNTEAFF.

This sequence joins TRBV15 and TRBJ2-5; 7 nucleotides match TRBD2. The CDR3 consists of 15 residues. Trimming took 0 bases from V and 5 from J; bases not matched to a gene: 6. Germline loops: CDR1 LNHNV, CDR2 YYDKDF (reference sequence). Here the CDR3 reads CATSRDLGEGETQYF. CDR3 sequence (DNA): TGTGCCACCAGCAGAGATCTTGGGGAGGGCGAGACCCAGTACTTC.

The V gene is TRBV12-2, the J gene TRBJ2-7; TRBD2, the D gene given by the table, was not confirmed from the DNA. TRBV12-2 is listed as a pseudogene. This CDR3 has 13 residues. The CDR3 DNA reads as TGTGCAAGTCGCTTACCTGGCGGCGGCGAGCAGTACTTC. Translation: CASRLPGGGEQYF.

This chain connects TRBV15 to TRBJ2-7; TRBD1 aligns across 9 bases. The CDR3 sequence is 16 residues long. Trimming removed 3 bases from V and 3 bases from J; junction bases left unmatched: 9. The germline CDR1 and CDR2 sequences are LNHNV and YYDKDF (reference sequence). The CDR3 reads CATSSLIGQGRYEQYF. Here the CDR3 DNA reads TGTGCCACCAGCAGTCTTATCGGACAGGGGCGCTACGAGCAGTACTTC.

This chain uses TRBV21-1 with TRBJ2-7; TRBD1, as called in the table, went unchecked against the DNA. TRBV21-1 is termed a pseudogene. The CDR3 contains 16 residues. This chain's CDR3 is CASSTGTGGFSYEQYF. The CDR3 DNA sequence: TGTGCCAGCAGCACGGGGACAGGGGGCTTCTCCTACGAGCAGTACTTC.

CDR3 region: CASRAGWNSPLHF. CDR3 nucleotides: TGTGCCAGTAGGGCAGGGTGGAATTCACCCCTCCACTTT. The V call is TRBV19, the J call TRBJ1-6, with D perhaps TRBD1 (5 bases). The germline V gene has CDR1 LNHDA and CDR2 SQIVND (reference sequence). CDR3 length equals 13 residues. V was trimmed by 6 bases and J by 7 bases, leaving 10 bases between them.

This clone showed up just once. The rearrangement uses TRBV19 and TRBJ1-4, with D possibly matching TRBD1 (6 bases). Germline CDR1 is LNHDA and CDR2 is SQIVND (reference sequence). The ends were cut back, 5 bases at V and 4 bases at J, with 17 bases in the middle. CDR3 length equals 16 residues. The CDR3 loop is CASSAAPDSFNEKLFF. In DNA, the CDR3 is TGTGCCAGTAGTGCCGCCCCGGACAGCTTTAATGAAAAACTGTTTTTT. Using reference TRBV19 and TRBJ1-4 for the parts outside the CDR3, the full variable domain is DGGITQSPKYLFRKEGQNVTLSCEQNLNHDAMYWYRQDPGQGLRLIYYSQIVNDFQKGDIAEGYSVSREKKESFPLTVTSAQKNPTAFYLCASSAAPDSFNEKLFFGSGTQLSVL.

This rearrangement joins TRBV28 to TRBJ1-5; TRBD1 is a possible D gene (5 bases). The ends were cut back, 6 bases at V and 8 bases at J, with 17 bases in the middle. The CDR3 consists of 14 residues. Per germline, CDR1 MDHEN and CDR2 SYDVKM. The CDR3 protein is CASRPGGGAEPQHF. The CDR3, as DNA: TGTGCCAGCAGACCTGGGGGGGGAGCGGAGCCCCAGCATTTT.

This sequence joins TRBV28 and TRBJ2-5, with D possibly TRBD1 on 6 matching bases. In germline, CDR1 is MDHEN, CDR2 SYDVKM. With 1 base removed from V and 1 base from J, the gap between germline ends came to 7 bases. The CDR3 consists of 14 residues. CDR3 sequence: CASSLYRAQETQYF. CDR3 in DNA: TGTGCCAGCAGTTTATACAGGGCCCAAGAGACCCAGTACTTC.

This clone was counted between two and nine times. The gene calls are TRBV11-2 and TRBJ2-7; TRBD2 might be the D (6 bases). The CDR3 totals 15 residues. Germline V gene sequence: CDR1 SGHAT, CDR2 FQNNGV. V gave up 1 base and J gave up 6 bases, with 16 bases separating them. The CDR3 loop reads CASSLALARGGEQYF. CDR3 DNA: TGTGCCAGCAGCTTAGCACTAGCAAGGGGAGGCGAGCAGTACTTC. Combining the CDR3 with reference TRBV11-2 and TRBJ2-7 gives the whole variable domain EAGVAQSPRYKIIEKRQSVAFWCNPISGHATLYWYQQILGQGPKLLIQFQNNGVVDDSQLPKDRFSAERLKGVDSTLKIQPAKLEDSAVYLCASSLALARGGEQYFGPGTRLTVT.

The gene calls are TRBV5-1 and TRBJ1-2, with 8 bases matching TRBD1. The CDR3 runs 14 residues. V trimming: 5 bases; J trimming: 8 bases; junction bases outside the gene matches: 11. In germline, CDR1 is SGHRS, CDR2 YFSETQ. CDR3 loop: CASRQWTGTDGYTF. Here the CDR3 DNA reads TGCGCCAGCAGACAATGGACAGGGACGGACGGCTACACCTTC. Drawing the rest from reference TRBV5-1 and TRBJ1-2, the complete variable domain is KAGVTQTPRYLIKTRGQQVTLSCSPISGHRSVSWYQQTPGQGLQFLFEYFSETQRNKGNFPGRFSGRQFSNSRSEMNVSTLELGDSALYLCASRQWTGTDGYTFGSGTRLTVV.

This clone has a single count. The rearrangement joins TRBV5-1 to TRBJ2-1, with D possibly being TRBD1 (6 bases). Trimming removed 4 bases at V and 6 bases at J, with 20 bases between. The V gene's germline CDR1 is SGHRS and CDR2 YFSETQ. The CDR3 spans 16 residues. The DNA for the CDR3 is TGCGCCAGCAGCAGTGGGTGGGACACCCGATCCAATGAGCAGTTCTTC. Its translation: CASSSGWDTRSNEQFF.